This TCR beta chain was retrieved from a study of response to subunit inactivated influenza vaccine. Study conclusions and caveats: The authors put forward the suggestion that each seasonal influenza vaccination may bring in only a limited number of new T cells.

Only a few counts were recorded for this clonotype. What it binds is unknown. A single record per CDR3 protein comes from TCRdb applying MiXCR to the RT-PCR reads. Among 630,000 or so distinct CDR3 sequences listed, more than 15% were seen once. The material was PBMCs from blood, obtained about 13 days after vaccination. The TCR comes from a man aged 45-65 years who received an inactivated influenza vaccine.

The CDR3 reads CASSDSAAYNEQFF. The CDR3 nucleotides are TGTGCCAGCAGTGATTCCGCCGCGTACAATGAGCAGTTCTTC. V is TRBV2 and J is TRBJ2-1, with no clear D. V lost 3 bases and J 4 bases, leaving 10 bases between the germline ends. The germline V gene encodes CDR1 SNHLY and CDR2 FYNNEI. This CDR3 has 14 residues.